Detailed here is one TCR beta chain. Its antigen is unknown. The sample holds no much larger clone one base away, and base qualities are not on file. These data are taken from a study of blood T cell repertoires in COVID-19 (dated by TCRdb to between 2020 and 2021). About the investigation overall: Samples from collaborators originated in the United States, Italy and Spain and spanned both the acute and convalescent phases of COVID-19. The prospective study material was composed of cDNA or gDNA derived from T cells, B-cell-depleted T cells, or PBMCs. Deeply sampled blood TCRbeta repertoires from subjects exposed to, actively infected with, or recovered from COVID-19 were included in the dataset. The repertoires were released in a freely available public database meant as a resource for research on the immune response to SARS-CoV-2. Samples were obtained from the ongoing ImmuneRACE study (first 160 participants) and from over 1,000 subjects provided by 6 global collaborators. Nearly every sample came with metadata listing a de-identified subject ID, COVID-19 status, age in years and sex. HLA class I and class II types, where available, came from metadata supplied by the sample provider rather than from assay-based typing.

Overall study outcomes, separate from this receptor: How much clinical and demographic metadata was included differed by source and by participant, and the metadata was provided uncurated.

CDR1 SGHTA and CDR2 FQGNSA were looked up in the germline V gene. Spanning cysteine to phenylalanine, the CDR3 consists of 13 amino acids. The DNA shown is the 39-base CDR3, in frame from base 1. Trimming at the junction amounts to 3 bases on V and 4 bases on J, and the germline ends lie 9 bases apart. The immunoSEQ Assay, a bias-controlled multiplex PCR, was used to amplify TCRbeta CDR3 regions from genomic DNA. The study's processing was this. The number of nucleated cells in each sample was estimated by amplification of reference gene primers within the assay. To quantify the absolute abundance of each unique TCRbeta CDR3 rearrangement, sequence reads were collapsed and filtered. For each sample, productive Simpson clonality was calculated by taking the square root of Simpson's diversity index across productive rearrangements. TCRdb limited this immuneACCESS table to in-frame rearrangements with V and J called. A share of clones is missing; checked studies link under half to unresolved V genes, and the rest is unexplained. V and J calls and clone size come straight from that table; D and trimming were deduced from the DNA. A total of about 75,000 clones appear in this sample, more than 70% of them only once. The ten largest make up 15% to 20% of the sample.

Each collaborating institution followed its own protocols to collect whole blood in K2EDTA tubes. For TCRbeta analysis, collaborators shipped samples as frozen whole blood, isolated PBMCs, or DNA extracted from either of those sample types. The TCR comes from a human donor in a cohort sampled during active COVID-19. The specimen was peripheral blood. Recombination linked TRBV7-2 to TRBJ1-2; D gene: possibly TRBD1, on 6 matching bases. The nucleotides are TGTGCCAGCAGCTTTGGACAGCTCTATGGCTACACCTTC. It encodes CASSFGQLYGYTF.